The 8 T cell receptor beta chains reported below all come from one sample, sequenced in a study of cytomegalovirus exposure and HLA in healthy donors. Vbeta (60) and Jbeta (13) primers were used in the PCR. Profiled with immunoSEQ multiplex PCR; TCRdb holds only in-frame clones, not every one. Counted here are about 230,000 clones, around 80% occurring once; the ten biggest clones make up about 0.47%. The specimen was PBMCs. The receptor set was obtained from a boy younger than 18 in good health and CMV-seronegative.

The chain couples TRBV27 to TRBJ1-2, with TRBD1 identical over 10 bases. The length of the CDR3 is 14 residues. Germline V gives CDR1 MNHEY, CDR2 SMNVEV (reference sequence). After removal of 6 bases from V and 5 bases from J, the junction contained 6 bases not matched to a gene. DNA of the CDR3: TGTGCCAGCAGGGGGACAGGGGTTACTTATGGCTACACCTTC. It encodes CASRGTGVTYGYTF.

The chain links TRBV11-3 to TRBJ2-1, with 7 bases identical to TRBD2. J gave up 0 bases and V 0 bases, and 2 bases lay outside the gene matches. The germline gives CDR1 SGHNT, CDR2 YENEEA. The CDR3 loop spans 16 amino acids. CDR3 in DNA: TGTGCCAGCAGCTTAGATGGCGGGAGCTCCTACAATGAGCAGTTCTTC. This gives the protein CASSLDGGSSYNEQFF.

V usage is TRBV18 and J usage is TRBJ2-1; the D is unclear. CDR1 is KGHSH and CDR2 is LQKENI in the germline V gene. This CDR3 is 12 amino acids long. V lost 1 base and J lost 6, with 4 bases in between. The CDR3 is CASSPLLNEQFF. CDR3 sequence (DNA): TGTGCCAGCTCACCACTCCTCAATGAGCAGTTCTTC.

In this sample, this clone turned up once. The chain couples TRBV7-7 to TRBJ2-1, with D maybe TRBD2 (5 bases). The V end lost 5 bases, the J end lost 4 bases, and 9 bases lay between the germline ends. From germline, CDR1 is SSHAT and CDR2 FNYEAQ (reference sequence). This CDR3 has 13 residues. The chain's CDR3 is CASSRDHYNEQFF. CDR3 DNA: TGTGCCAGCAGCCGGGATCATTACAATGAGCAGTTCTTC.

The chain is built from TRBV4-1 and TRBJ1-1, with D unclear. This CDR3 contains 14 residues. CDR1 is MGHRA and CDR2 is YSYEKL in the germline V gene. V was trimmed by 3 bases and J by 1 base, leaving 9 bases between them. The CDR3 nucleotides are TGCGCCAGCAGCCAGAGGAGGAGGAACACTGAAGCTTTCTTT. It specifies CASSQRRRNTEAFF.

The J gene is TRBJ1-4, the V gene TRBV19, with D tentatively TRBD1 (5 bases). The CDR3 contains 14 residues. Trimming removed 5 bases at V and 8 bases at J, with 15 bases between. CDR1 and CDR2 from the germline V gene are LNHDA and SQIVND (reference sequence). The CDR3 region is CASSLMGSGEKLFF. The CDR3 nucleotides are TGTGCCAGTAGTTTAATGGGCTCAGGGGAAAAACTGTTTTTT.

This rearrangement joins TRBV6-5 to TRBJ1-1, with D perhaps TRBD1 (6 bases). The CDR3 loop spans 14 amino acids. Germline-derived CDR1 and CDR2 are MNHEY and SVGAGI. The ends were cut back, 6 bases at V and 3 bases at J, with 14 bases in the middle. DNA of the CDR3: TGTGCCAGCAGCGAAGACAGGCTGTACACTGAAGCTTTCTTT. It specifies CASSEDRLYTEAFF.

The gene calls are TRBV6-4 and TRBJ2-3; 9 nucleotides align to TRBD2. The trim removed 3 bases at V and 4 bases at J, leaving 5 bases unmatched. The CDR3 is 15 residues long. Germline CDR1 reads MRHNA; CDR2 reads SNTAGT. As DNA, the CDR3 is TGTGCCAGCAGTGATTTAGCGGGAGTTTCAGATACGCAGTATTTT. It translates to CASSDLAGVSDTQYF.